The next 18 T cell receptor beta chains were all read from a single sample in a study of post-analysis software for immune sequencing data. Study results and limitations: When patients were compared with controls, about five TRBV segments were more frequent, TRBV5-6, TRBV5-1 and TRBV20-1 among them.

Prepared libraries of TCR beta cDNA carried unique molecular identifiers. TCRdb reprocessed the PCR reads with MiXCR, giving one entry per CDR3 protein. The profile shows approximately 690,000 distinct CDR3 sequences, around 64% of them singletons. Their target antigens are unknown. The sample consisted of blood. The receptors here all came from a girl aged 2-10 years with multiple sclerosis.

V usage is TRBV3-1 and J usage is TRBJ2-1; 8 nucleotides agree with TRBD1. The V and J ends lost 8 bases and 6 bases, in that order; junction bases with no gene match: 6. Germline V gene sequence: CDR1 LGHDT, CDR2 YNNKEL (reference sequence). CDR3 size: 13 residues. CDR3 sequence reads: CASRQGPSNEQFF. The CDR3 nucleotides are TGTGCCAGCCGACAGGGGCCCAGCAATGAGCAGTTCTTC.

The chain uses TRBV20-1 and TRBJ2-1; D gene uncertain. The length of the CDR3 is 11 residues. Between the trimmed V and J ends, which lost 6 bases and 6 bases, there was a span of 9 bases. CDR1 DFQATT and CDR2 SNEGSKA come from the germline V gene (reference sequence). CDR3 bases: TGCAGTGCCGAGACCGGCAATGAGCAGTTCTTC. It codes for CSAETGNEQFF.

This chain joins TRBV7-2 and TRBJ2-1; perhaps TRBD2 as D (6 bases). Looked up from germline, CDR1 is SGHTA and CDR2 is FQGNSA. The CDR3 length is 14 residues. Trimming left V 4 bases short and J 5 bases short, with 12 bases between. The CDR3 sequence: CASSWASADNEQFF. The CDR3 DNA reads TGTGCCAGCAGCTGGGCTAGCGCAGACAATGAGCAGTTCTTC.

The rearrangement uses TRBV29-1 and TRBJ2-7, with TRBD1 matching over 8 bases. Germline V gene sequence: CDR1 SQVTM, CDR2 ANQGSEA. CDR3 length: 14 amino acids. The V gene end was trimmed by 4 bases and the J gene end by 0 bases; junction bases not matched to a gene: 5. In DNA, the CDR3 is TGCAGCGTTGCCCGGGACAGGAGCTCCTACGAGCAGTACTTC. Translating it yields CSVARDRSSYEQYF.

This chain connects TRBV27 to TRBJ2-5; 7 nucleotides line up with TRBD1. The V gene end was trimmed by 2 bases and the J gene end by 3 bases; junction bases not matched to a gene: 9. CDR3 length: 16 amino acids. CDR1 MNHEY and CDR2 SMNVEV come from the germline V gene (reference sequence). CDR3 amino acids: CASSLDLGTAKETQYF. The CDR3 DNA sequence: TGTGCCAGCAGTTTAGACCTCGGGACAGCTAAAGAGACCCAGTACTTC.

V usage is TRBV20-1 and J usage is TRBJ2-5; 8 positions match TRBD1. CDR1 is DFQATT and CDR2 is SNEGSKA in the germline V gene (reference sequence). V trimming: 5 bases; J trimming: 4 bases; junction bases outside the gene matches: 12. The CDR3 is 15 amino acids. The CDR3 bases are TGCAGTGCTCCTACGGGACAGGCGCCGGGAGAGACCCAGTACTTC. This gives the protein CSAPTGQAPGETQYF.

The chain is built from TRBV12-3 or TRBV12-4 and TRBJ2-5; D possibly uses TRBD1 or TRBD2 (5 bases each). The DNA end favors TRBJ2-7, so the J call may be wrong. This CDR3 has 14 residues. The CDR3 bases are TGTGCCAGCAGCCCCCAGGGCACGAGGGTCGAGCAGTACTTC. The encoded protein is CASSPQGTRVEQYF.

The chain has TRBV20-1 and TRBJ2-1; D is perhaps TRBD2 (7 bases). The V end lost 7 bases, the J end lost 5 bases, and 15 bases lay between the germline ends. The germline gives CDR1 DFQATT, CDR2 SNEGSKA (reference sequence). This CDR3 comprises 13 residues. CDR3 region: CSGGRGANNEQFF. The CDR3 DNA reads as TGCAGTGGGGGCCGGGGGGCCAACAATGAGCAGTTCTTC.

The CDR3 bases are TGCGCCAGCAGACCCGGGACAAGGGGGCACTATGGCTACACCTTC. Translating gives CASRPGTRGHYGYTF. The gene calls are TRBV5-1 and TRBJ1-2; 7 positions agree with TRBD1. CDR3 length equals 15 residues. V shed 5 bases, J shed 3 bases, and the junction held 10 bases outside the gene matches. Germline V CDR1 and CDR2: SGHRS, YFSETQ.

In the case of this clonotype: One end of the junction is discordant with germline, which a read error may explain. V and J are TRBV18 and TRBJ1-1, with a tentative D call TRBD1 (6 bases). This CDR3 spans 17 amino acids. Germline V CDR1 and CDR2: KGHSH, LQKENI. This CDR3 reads CTSSPTLGNTGQREAFF. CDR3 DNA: TGTACCAGCTCACCAACCTTAGGAAACACAGGGCAGAGGGAGGCTTTCTTT.

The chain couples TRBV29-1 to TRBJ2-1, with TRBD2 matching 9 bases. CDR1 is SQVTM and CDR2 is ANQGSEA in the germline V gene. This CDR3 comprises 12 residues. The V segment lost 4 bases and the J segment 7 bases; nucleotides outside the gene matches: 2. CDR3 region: CSVGSGGNEQFF. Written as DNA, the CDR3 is TGCAGCGTTGGTAGCGGGGGAAATGAGCAGTTCTTC.

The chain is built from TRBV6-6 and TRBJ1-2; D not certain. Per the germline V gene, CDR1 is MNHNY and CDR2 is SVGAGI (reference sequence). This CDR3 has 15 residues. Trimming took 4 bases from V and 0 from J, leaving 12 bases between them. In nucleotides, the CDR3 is TGTGCCAGCAGTTCTCACGGGAGAGCTAACTATGGCTACACCTTC. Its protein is CASSSHGRANYGYTF.

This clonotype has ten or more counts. As DNA, the CDR3 is TGTGCCAGCAGTTTGAGAAGAGAGACCCAGTACTTC. As protein: CASSLRRETQYF. The rearrangement uses TRBV12-3 or TRBV12-4 and TRBJ2-5; D unresolved. This CDR3 spans 12 amino acids. V was pared by 3 bases and J by 4 bases, with 6 bases between.

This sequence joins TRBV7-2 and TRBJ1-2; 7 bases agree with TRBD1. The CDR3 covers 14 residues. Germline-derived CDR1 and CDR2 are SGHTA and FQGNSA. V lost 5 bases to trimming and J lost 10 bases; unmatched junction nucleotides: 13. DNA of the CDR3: TGTGCCAGCAGCCCCACCCTGACAGGGTTCGTCTACACCTTC. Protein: CASSPTLTGFVYTF.

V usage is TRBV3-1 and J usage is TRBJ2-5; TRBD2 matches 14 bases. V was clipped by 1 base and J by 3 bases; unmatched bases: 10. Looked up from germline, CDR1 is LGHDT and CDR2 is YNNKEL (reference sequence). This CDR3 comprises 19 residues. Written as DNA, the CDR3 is TGTGCCAGCAGCCAAGTTCGACTAGCGGGAGGGCCGGTCAAAGAGACCCAGTACTTC. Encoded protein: CASSQVRLAGGPVKETQYF.

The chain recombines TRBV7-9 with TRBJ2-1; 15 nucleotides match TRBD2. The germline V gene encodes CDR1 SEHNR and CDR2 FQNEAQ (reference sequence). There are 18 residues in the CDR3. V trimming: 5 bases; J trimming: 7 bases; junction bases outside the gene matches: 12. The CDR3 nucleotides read TGTGCCAGCAGCCGGACTAGCGGGGGGGACTCCCGCGGTAATGAGCAGTTCTTC. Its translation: CASSRTSGGDSRGNEQFF.

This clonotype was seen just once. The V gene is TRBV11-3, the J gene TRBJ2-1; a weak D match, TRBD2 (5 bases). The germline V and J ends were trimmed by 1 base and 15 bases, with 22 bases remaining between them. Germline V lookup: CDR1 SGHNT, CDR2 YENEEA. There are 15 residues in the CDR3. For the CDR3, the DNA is TGTGCCAGCAGCTTAGGCACAATCGGACTCCAAGGGCGGTTCTTC. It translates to CASSLGTIGLQGRFF.

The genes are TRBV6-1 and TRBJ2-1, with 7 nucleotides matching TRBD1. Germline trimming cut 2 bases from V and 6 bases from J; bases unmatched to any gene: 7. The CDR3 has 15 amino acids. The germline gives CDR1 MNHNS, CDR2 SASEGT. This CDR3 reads CASSEPGQRSNEQFF. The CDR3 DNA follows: TGTGCCAGCAGTGAACCGGGACAGAGATCCAATGAGCAGTTCTTC.